The clone carrying this T cell receptor (beta chain) has a handful of counts. The antigen is undetermined. Other DNA sequences in this sample translate to the same CDR3. The entry originates in a study of beta chain features in type 1 diabetes. Study results and limitations: In every one of the four CD4+ subsets, TCRB CDR3s were moderately but significantly shorter in Type 1 diabetes patients.

Naive, central memory, regulatory and stem cell-like memory cells within the CD4+ compartment were sorted using CD45RO/CCR7/CD25/CD127/CD95/CD27. The CDR3 loop spans 11 amino acids. Germline lookup yields CDR1 DFQATT and CDR2 SNEGSKA (reference sequence). Trimming cost V 5 bases and J 3 bases, with 8 bases left between them. The entirety of the isolated RNA underwent reverse transcription, so expressed TCRB transcripts were sequenced. Profiled with immunoSEQ multiplex PCR; TCRdb holds only in-frame clones, not every one. The sample holds hundreds of thousands of clones, 11% to 15% seen once. Sequenced: naive CD4+ T cells from blood. The receptor's source is a man between 18 and 35 years old with type 1 diabetes. The rearrangement links TRBV20-1 to TRBJ2-7; D gene ambiguous. This chain's CDR3 is CSAPLVYEQYF. The CDR3 DNA sequence: TGCAGTGCTCCCCTAGTCTACGAGCAGTACTTC.